The 31 T cell receptor beta chains given below trace back to one sample, sequenced in a study of blood T cells in healthy people across ages. Next came a second PCR, run for about 7 to 12 cycles, which used a sample-barcoded 5' primer along with a J-beta primer mix. A single record per CDR3 protein comes from TCRdb applying MiXCR to the 5' RACE reads. The sample includes 1.5 million to 2 million distinct CDR3 sequences, roughly 52% seen only once; the top ten take around 2.1%. Sequencing was done on a sample of blood. The source of these receptors is a woman between 35 and 50 years old in good health.

This rearrangement joins TRBV6-2 or TRBV6-3 to TRBJ2-4; 7 nucleotides agree with TRBD2. This CDR3 contains 19 residues. The V and J ends lost 2 bases and 5 bases, in that order; junction bases with no gene match: 18. Per the germline V gene, CDR1 is MNHEY and CDR2 is SVGEGT. The DNA for the CDR3 is TGTGCCAGCAGTTACCCGATACCAGATGGGCTAGCGGATCAAAACATTCAGTACTTC. It codes for CASSYPIPDGLADQNIQYF.

V gene TRBV4-1 combines with J gene TRBJ2-5; 8 nucleotides match TRBD2. Germline assignment: CDR1 MGHRA and CDR2 YSYEKL. J was trimmed by 2 bases and V by 1 base; bases with no gene match: 9. This CDR3 contains 17 residues. CDR3 region: CASSQGASGGPQETQYF. In nucleotides, the CDR3 is TGCGCCAGCAGCCAAGGGGCCAGCGGGGGTCCTCAAGAGACCCAGTACTTC.

The V and J genes are TRBV6-1 and TRBJ1-2; a possible D gene is TRBD1 (6 bases). The CDR3 has 15 residues. Per germline, CDR1 MNHNS and CDR2 SASEGT. The ends were cut back, 6 bases at V and 4 bases at J, with 18 bases in the middle. The CDR3 loop is CASRGQTNLGYGYTF. CDR3 nucleotide sequence: TGTGCCAGCAGAGGACAGACTAACCTAGGCTATGGCTACACCTTC.

The CDR3 DNA sequence: TGTGCCAGCAGTTTATTTTCAGGGGGCCACTATGGCTACACCTTC. It yields the protein CASSLFSGGHYGYTF. V gene TRBV28 combines with J gene TRBJ1-2; TRBD1 matches 8 bases. CDR3 size: 15 residues. V lost 1 base to trimming and J lost 3 bases; unmatched junction nucleotides: 4. CDR1 MDHEN and CDR2 SYDVKM come from the germline V gene.

The rearrangement links TRBV6-5 to TRBJ1-6; no reliable D call. V gave up 4 bases and J gave up 9 bases, with 7 bases separating them. Germline V CDR1 and CDR2: MNHEY, SVGAGI. The CDR3 length is 12 residues. The CDR3 DNA reads TGTGCCAGCAGTTCTCCATTTTCACCCCTCCACTTT. It yields the protein CASSSPFSPLHF.

The CDR3 reads CASSYASGGANEQFF. The CDR3 region has the DNA TGTGCCAGCAGTTACGCTAGCGGGGGGGCAAATGAGCAGTTCTTC. V usage is TRBV6-5 and J usage is TRBJ2-1, with 12 bases lining up with TRBD2. Trimming took 2 bases from V and 7 from J; bases not matched to a gene: 3. Germline CDR1 is MNHEY and CDR2 is SVGAGI. The CDR3 spans 15 residues.

This sequence joins TRBV20-1 and TRBJ2-3; D possibly corresponds to TRBD1 (8 bases). The germline gives CDR1 DFQATT, CDR2 SNEGSKA (reference sequence). Trimming removed 6 bases at V and 8 bases at J, with 15 bases between. The CDR3 runs to 12 residues. This CDR3 is CSAPTGGGTQYF. The CDR3 DNA reads TGCAGTGCGCCTACAGGGGGGGGTACGCAGTATTTT.

The chain employs TRBV5-5 and TRBJ2-6; D perhaps matches TRBD1 (5 bases). Germline V lookup: CDR1 SGHKS, CDR2 YYEKEE (reference sequence). The V and J ends lost 4 bases and 0 bases respectively, with 11 bases between them. The CDR3 length is 16 residues. The DNA for the CDR3 is TGTGCCAGCAGCAAAGGACACACCTCTGGGGCCAACGTCCTGACTTTC. Amino acids: CASSKGHTSGANVLTF. The entire variable domain, with the rest obtained from reference TRBV5-5 and TRBJ2-6, is as follows: DAGVTQSPTHLIKTRGQQVTLRCSPISGHKSVSWYQQVLGQGPQFIFQYYEKEERGRGNFPDRFSARQFPNYSSELNVNALLLGDSALYLCASSKGHTSGANVLTFGAGSRLTVL.

This clonotype was seen a few times. The junction differs from germline at one of its ends, possibly a read error. The V gene is TRBV7-9, the J gene TRBJ2-7; D is uncertain. CDR3 length: 12 residues. In germline, CDR1 is SEHNR, CDR2 FQNEAQ (reference sequence). This CDR3 reads CASSERSFEQYF. DNA of the CDR3: TGTGCCAGCAGCGAGAGGTCCTTCGAGCAGTACTTC.

Written as DNA, the CDR3 is TGCAGTGCTTACCCTCTCAGGGTCGGGTACGAGCAGTACTTC. It specifies CSAYPLRVGYEQYF. The rearrangement joins TRBV20-1 to TRBJ2-7, with a possible D match to TRBD1 (5 bases). Germline V gives CDR1 DFQATT, CDR2 SNEGSKA (reference sequence). Trimming removed 5 bases at V and 4 bases at J, with 18 bases between. The CDR3 extends over 14 amino acids.

The V call is TRBV6-5, the J call TRBJ2-5, with a possible D match to TRBD2 (6 bases). This CDR3 spans 16 amino acids. V was cut by 0 bases and J by 1 base, with 12 bases left in between. Germline CDR1 and CDR2: MNHEY and SVGAGI. CDR3 nucleotide sequence: TGTGCCAGCAGTTACTCCGGGAGCTGGCGCCAAGAGACCCAGTACTTC. This codes for CASSYSGSWRQETQYF.

J is TRBJ1-4 and V is TRBV5-1; possible D gene TRBD1, 5 bases. V was pared by 4 bases and J by 4 bases, with 11 bases between. The germline gives CDR1 SGHRS, CDR2 YFSETQ. The CDR3 has 14 amino acids. CDR3 sequence reads: CASSLDSVNEKLFF. The CDR3 DNA sequence: TGCGCCAGCAGCCTCGACAGCGTTAATGAAAAACTGTTTTTT.

The V and J genes are TRBV20-1 and TRBJ1-1; 8 nucleotides match TRBD1. Germline-derived CDR1 and CDR2 are DFQATT and SNEGSKA (reference sequence). The CDR3 loop spans 16 amino acids. J was trimmed by 3 bases and V by 6 bases; bases with no gene match: 15. The CDR3 region is CSAPQGQALGDTEAFF. The CDR3 DNA reads TGCAGTGCGCCGCAGGGACAGGCCTTAGGGGACACTGAAGCTTTCTTT.

This clonotype was observed a handful of times. The chain links TRBV7-2 to TRBJ1-2; TRBD1 matches 11 bases. The V and J ends lost 3 bases and 7 bases, in that order; junction bases with no gene match: 4. The CDR3 is made up of 14 amino acids. Germline V gene lookup returns CDR1 SGHTA and CDR2 FQGNSA. CDR3 bases: TGTGCCAGCAGCTTGGACAGGGGGCGCGCTGGCTACACCTTC. Translating gives CASSLDRGRAGYTF.

The V and J genes are TRBV7-2 and TRBJ1-2, with TRBD1 matching 9 bases. The germline V gene encodes CDR1 SGHTA and CDR2 FQGNSA. CDR3 length equals 15 residues. V gave up 3 bases and J gave up 4 bases; unmatched junction bases: 6. The CDR3 nucleotides read TGTGCCAGCAGCTTCACGGGACAGGGCTTCTATGGCTACACCTTC. It translates to CASSFTGQGFYGYTF. The whole variable domain, filled in from reference TRBV7-2 and TRBJ1-2, reads GAGVSQSPSNKVTEKGKDVELRCDPISGHTALYWYRQSLGQGLEFLIYFQGNSAPDKSGLPSDRFSAERTGGSVSTLTIQRTQQEDSAVYLCASSFTGQGFYGYTFGSGTRLTVV.

This chain links TRBV20-1 with TRBJ2-1; TRBD2 agrees at 13 bases. Germline CDR1 DFQATT, CDR2 SNEGSKA (reference sequence). V gave up 6 bases and J gave up 1 base; unmatched junction bases: 6. The CDR3 covers 16 residues. The CDR3 loop reads CSAQGTSGASYNEQFF. DNA of the CDR3: TGCAGTGCCCAAGGGACTAGCGGGGCATCCTACAATGAGCAGTTCTTC.

The genes are TRBV2 and TRBJ2-7; 7 bases map to TRBD1. V shed 7 bases, J shed 0 bases, and the junction held 6 bases outside the gene matches. Germline V gives CDR1 SNHLY, CDR2 FYNNEI. The CDR3 contains 14 residues. This chain's CDR3 is CASKVGQISYEQYF. CDR3 DNA: TGTGCCAGCAAAGTGGGACAGATCTCCTACGAGCAGTACTTC. Combining the CDR3 with reference TRBV2 and TRBJ2-7 gives the whole variable domain EPEVTQTPSHQVTQMGQEVILRCVPISNHLYFYWYRQILGQKVEFLVSFYNNEISEKSEIFDDQFSVERPDGSNFTLKIRSTKLEDSAMYFCASKVGQISYEQYFGPGTRLTVT.

CDR3 nucleotide sequence: TGTGCCAACAGCCTGGGGACAGGGCTTTACAATGAGCAGTTCTTC. This sequence encodes CANSLGTGLYNEQFF. V gene TRBV27 combines with J gene TRBJ2-1; 9 nucleotides match TRBD1. Looked up from germline, CDR1 is MNHEY and CDR2 is SMNVEV (reference sequence). V lost 10 bases and J lost 4; bases outside the gene matches: 11. The CDR3 covers 15 residues.

The V gene is TRBV28, the J gene TRBJ1-2, with a tentative D call TRBD1 (6 bases). V was trimmed by 8 bases and J by 4 bases, leaving 26 bases between them. CDR3 length: 17 amino acids. CDR1 is MDHEN and CDR2 is SYDVKM in the germline V gene. CDR3 loop: CASLNSTPRGLGYGYTF. The CDR3 nucleotides are TGTGCCAGCTTAAATTCCACACCCAGGGGATTGGGCTATGGCTACACCTTC.

This clonotype has only a few counts. J is TRBJ2-5 and V is TRBV10-2; D is possibly TRBD1 or TRBD2 (6 bases each). The ends were cut back, 7 bases at V and 5 bases at J, with 17 bases in the middle. In germline, CDR1 is WSHSY, CDR2 SAAADI. The CDR3 totals 14 residues. The CDR3 DNA reads TGCGCCAGCATGGAGGGGCAGGGGTTGGAGACCCAGTACTTC. Its translation is CASMEGQGLETQYF.

The gene calls are TRBV20-1 and TRBJ2-3; perhaps TRBD1 as D (6 bases). Looked up from germline, CDR1 is DFQATT and CDR2 is SNEGSKA (reference sequence). This CDR3 has 13 residues. Trimming shortened V by 1 base and J by 6 bases, and 11 bases separated the two germline ends. CDR3 in DNA: TGCAGTGCTAGAGGTCAGGGGCGGGATACGCAGTATTTT. Encoded protein: CSARGQGRDTQYF.

The CDR3 DNA reads TGCGCCAGCAGCCACCCCTTTCAAGGGCCCCTTCCTGGGGCCAACGTCCTGACTTTC. Translation: CASSHPFQGPLPGANVLTF. The chain links TRBV4-1 to TRBJ2-6; D uncertain. The CDR3 consists of 19 residues. The germline V and J ends were trimmed by 3 bases and 2 bases, with 20 bases remaining between them. Per the germline V gene, CDR1 is MGHRA and CDR2 is YSYEKL.

This clonotype was recorded a few times. J is TRBJ2-1 and V is TRBV6-5; D not certain. CDR1 is MNHEY and CDR2 is SVGAGI in the germline V gene. The CDR3 runs 11 residues. With 0 bases removed from V and 9 bases from J, the gap between germline ends came to 3 bases. CDR3 loop: CASSYSTEQFF. Here the CDR3 DNA reads TGTGCCAGCAGTTACTCGACTGAGCAGTTCTTC.

The rearrangement uses TRBV7-9 and TRBJ1-4; D remains ambiguous. The CDR3 length is 11 residues. CDR1 and CDR2 (germline): SEHNR, FQNEAQ (reference sequence). V shed 7 bases and J shed 8 bases, with 8 bases lying between them. CDR3 in amino acids: CASTSGEKLFF. The CDR3 DNA is TGTGCCAGCACCTCGGGGGAAAAACTGTTTTTT.

In this sample, this clonotype turned up a few times. The chain's CDR3 is CASSLGLAVEQFF. The DNA of the CDR3 is TGTGCCAGCAGCTTAGGACTAGCCGTTGAGCAGTTCTTC. The chain combines TRBV7-2 with TRBJ2-1, with 7 positions matching TRBD2. Germline V gene lookup returns CDR1 SGHTA and CDR2 FQGNSA. This CDR3 is built from 13 residues. V lost 1 base and J lost 9; bases outside the gene matches: 3.

This rearrangement joins TRBV4-1 to TRBJ2-7; a possible D gene is TRBD1 (6 bases). CDR3 length: 15 residues. V was cut by 3 bases and J by 6 bases, with 18 bases left in between. The germline V gene has CDR1 MGHRA and CDR2 YSYEKL. For the CDR3, the DNA is TGCGCCAGCAGCCATCCCGCCCAGGGGATCCGCGAGCAGTACTTC. This codes for CASSHPAQGIREQYF.

The chain carries TRBV7-2 and TRBJ2-3; D gene unclear. This CDR3 is built from 15 residues. The germline V and J ends were trimmed by 2 bases and 2 bases, with 11 bases remaining between them. CDR1 is SGHTA and CDR2 is FQGNSA in the germline V gene. CDR3 DNA: TGTGCCAGCAGCTTACAATCCACCCACACAGATACGCAGTATTTT. It translates to CASSLQSTHTDTQYF.

This clonotype was counted a few times. This rearrangement joins TRBV14 to TRBJ2-3; TRBD2 aligns across 10 bases. This CDR3 has 17 residues. V shed 2 bases, J shed 3 bases, and the junction held 8 bases outside the gene matches. From germline, CDR1 is SGHDN and CDR2 FVKESK. The CDR3 coding sequence is TGTGCCAGCAGCCAACTGGGGGCACTAGCGGGGACAGATACGCAGTATTTT. Translation: CASSQLGALAGTDTQYF.

This clonotype was seen a handful of times. The V call is TRBV24-1, the J call TRBJ2-7; the D gene is possibly TRBD2 (6 bases). Gene TRBJ2-5 matches the end of the DNA better, so the J call may be wrong. This CDR3 region has 17 residues. CDR1 is KGHDR and CDR2 is SFDVKD in the germline V gene. The CDR3 DNA reads TGTGCCACCAGTGCCTATCCACGGGGGAGAATCGAAGAGACCCAGTACTTC. It is translated as CATSAYPRGRIEETQYF.

The chain recombines TRBV4-3 with TRBJ2-2; TRBD1 is a possible D gene (7 bases). The V gene's germline CDR1 is LGHNA and CDR2 YSLEER. V dropped 2 bases and J dropped 5 bases, with 18 bases sitting between them. The CDR3 runs 17 residues. The CDR3 reads CASSQKPRRGRTGELFF. The CDR3 nucleotides are TGCGCCAGCAGCCAAAAGCCACGGAGGGGGCGGACCGGGGAGCTGTTTTTT.

The CDR3 sequence is CASSLYGGGEVNTQYF. The CDR3 DNA reads TGTGCCAGCAGCTTATACGGCGGGGGGGAGGTAAATACGCAGTATTTT. This sequence joins TRBV7-9 and TRBJ2-3; 9 bases align to TRBD2. This CDR3 contains 16 residues. V gave up 2 bases and J gave up 7 bases; unmatched junction bases: 10. Germline CDR1 and CDR2: SEHNR and FQNEAQ (reference sequence).